These 9 T cell receptor beta chains originate from one sample sequenced in a study of cytomegalovirus exposure and HLA in healthy donors (dated by TCRdb to about 2017). The library was produced with the immunoSEQ multiplex PCR assay. A mixture of 60 forward primers for TCR Vbeta segments and 13 reverse primers for TCR Jbeta segments was used in the multiplex PCR. The table comes from immuneACCESS by way of TCRdb, which keeps in-frame sequences with V and J called. Part of the clones is missing from these tables; in studies checked, under half for an unresolved V gene and the rest for unknown reasons. For this sample the table gives roughly 110,000 clones, of which 74% were detected only once. The ten largest make up 12% to 15% of the sample. The source material was PBMCs. The receptor source for this set is a woman between 35 and 50 years old in good health and CMV-seropositive.

This sequence joins TRBV4-1 and TRBJ1-1; D ambiguous. This CDR3 has 13 residues. V was trimmed by 4 bases and J by 1 base, leaving 7 bases between them. Germline V gene data show CDR1 as MGHRA and CDR2 as YSYEKL. CDR3 in DNA: TGCGCCAGCAGCCTTCGGGAGAACACTGAAGCTTTCTTT. Translating it yields CASSLRENTEAFF.

The V call is TRBV11-2, the J call TRBJ2-7; D gene ambiguous. Germline V gene lookup returns CDR1 SGHAT and CDR2 FQNNGV. The CDR3 runs 13 residues. Trimming pared 3 bases from V and 5 bases from J, leaving 11 bases between. CDR3 DNA sequence: TGTGCCAGCAGCTTGTTGCAAGCGCACGAGCAGTACTTC. Translated: CASSLLQAHEQYF.

The V and J genes are TRBV10-1 and TRBJ2-2, with D tentatively TRBD1 (5 bases). Germline loops: CDR1 WNHNN, CDR2 SYGVQD (reference sequence). V was cut by 10 bases and J by 1 base, with 7 bases left in between. This CDR3 region has 12 residues. The CDR3 here is CATGQNTGELFF. CDR3 nucleotide sequence: TGCGCCACCGGACAGAACACCGGGGAGCTGTTTTTT.

The chain employs TRBV15 and TRBJ2-3; TRBD1 matches 7 bases. Germline V gene data show CDR1 as LNHNV and CDR2 as YYDKDF (reference sequence). The trim removed 3 bases at V and 1 base at J, leaving 4 bases unmatched. The CDR3 contains 15 residues. The CDR3 DNA sequence: TGTGCCACCAGCAGGGACAGGTGGGGCACAGATACGCAGTATTTT. Protein: CATSRDRWGTDTQYF.

The chain uses TRBV27 and TRBJ2-3, with 11 bases aligning to TRBD2. This CDR3 has 15 amino acids. Germline trimming cut 7 bases from V and 3 bases from J; bases unmatched to any gene: 6. Germline V gene sequence: CDR1 MNHEY, CDR2 SMNVEV (reference sequence). The CDR3 DNA reads as TGTGCCAGCACTTGGGGACTAGCGGCGACAGATACGCAGTATTTT. Its protein product is CASTWGLAATDTQYF.

The chain has TRBV30 and TRBJ1-5, with D maybe TRBD1 (5 bases). The CDR3 contains 14 residues. Germline assignment: CDR1 GTSNPN and CDR2 SVGIG (reference sequence). CDR3 region: CAYSGLEANQPQHF. The CDR3 DNA reads as TGTGCTTACTCAGGGTTAGAGGCAAATCAGCCCCAGCATTTT.

V usage is TRBV27 and J usage is TRBJ1-2, with 7 positions matching TRBD1. There are 12 residues in the CDR3. Germline trimming cut 3 bases from V and 7 bases from J; bases unmatched to any gene: 2. Germline CDR1 is MNHEY and CDR2 is SMNVEV (reference sequence). The CDR3 DNA is TGTGCCAGCAGTTTGACAGGGCTTGGCTACACCTTC. As protein: CASSLTGLGYTF.

This clone was seen a handful of times. V gene TRBV19 combines with J gene TRBJ1-6, with a possible D match to TRBD1 (6 bases). Germline V gene sequence: CDR1 LNHDA, CDR2 SQIVND (reference sequence). V shed 5 bases and J shed 9 bases, with 14 bases lying between them. This CDR3 spans 14 amino acids. The CDR3 sequence: CASSDSGERSPLHF. The CDR3 coding sequence is TGTGCCAGTAGTGATTCAGGGGAGCGTTCACCCCTCCACTTT.

The rearrangement links TRBV7-9 to TRBJ1-1, with D possibly being TRBD1 (6 bases). This CDR3 has 16 residues. The germline V gene has CDR1 SEHNR and CDR2 FQNEAQ (reference sequence). Between the trimmed V and J ends, which lost 5 bases and 1 base, there was a span of 17 bases. In DNA form, the CDR3 reads TGTGCCAGCAGCCCACAGGGTGGGTTGCGGAACACTGAAGCTTTCTTT. Translation gives CASSPQGGLRNTEAFF.